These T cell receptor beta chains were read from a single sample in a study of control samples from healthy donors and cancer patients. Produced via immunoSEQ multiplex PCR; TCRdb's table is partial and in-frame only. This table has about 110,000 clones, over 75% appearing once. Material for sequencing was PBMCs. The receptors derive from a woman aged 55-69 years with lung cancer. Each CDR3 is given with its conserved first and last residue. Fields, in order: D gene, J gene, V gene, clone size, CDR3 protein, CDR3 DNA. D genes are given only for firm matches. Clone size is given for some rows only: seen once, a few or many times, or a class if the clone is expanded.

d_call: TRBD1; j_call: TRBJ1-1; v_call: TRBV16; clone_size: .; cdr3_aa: CASSPPGGMGTEAFF; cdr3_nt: TGTGCCAGCAGCCCTCCAGGGGGCATGGGCACTGAAGCTTTCTTT
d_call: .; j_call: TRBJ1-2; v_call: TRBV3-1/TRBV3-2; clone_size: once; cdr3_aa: CASSQGGHGTYGYTF; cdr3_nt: TGTGCCAGCAGCCAAGGGGGACACGGAACATATGGCTACACCTTC
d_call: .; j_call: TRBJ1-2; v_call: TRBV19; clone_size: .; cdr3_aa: CASTLWGAGGYTF; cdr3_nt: TGTGCCAGTACCCTGTGGGGGGCTGGAGGCTACACCTTC
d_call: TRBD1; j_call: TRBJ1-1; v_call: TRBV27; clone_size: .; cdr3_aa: CASSPFRGQVVGAFF; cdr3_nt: TGTGCCAGCAGTCCATTCAGAGGACAGGTCGTGGGAGCTTTCTTT
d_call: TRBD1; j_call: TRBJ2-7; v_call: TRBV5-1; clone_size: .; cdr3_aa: CASSLAGDSFYEQYF; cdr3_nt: TGCGCCAGCAGCTTGGCCGGGGACAGTTTTTACGAGCAGTACTTC
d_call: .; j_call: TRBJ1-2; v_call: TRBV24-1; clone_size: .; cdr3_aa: CATSGSSDYGYTF; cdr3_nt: TGTGCCACCAGCGGGTCTTCAGACTATGGCTACACCTTC
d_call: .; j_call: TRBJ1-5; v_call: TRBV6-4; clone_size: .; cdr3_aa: CASSEDGVQPQHF; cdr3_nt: TGTGCCAGCAGTGAGGACGGGGTTCAGCCCCAGCATTTT
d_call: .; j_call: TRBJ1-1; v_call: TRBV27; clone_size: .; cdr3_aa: CASSAGYLGVSDTEAFF; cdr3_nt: TGTGCCAGCAGCGCCGGATACCTAGGGGTTTCGGACACTGAAGCTTTCTTT
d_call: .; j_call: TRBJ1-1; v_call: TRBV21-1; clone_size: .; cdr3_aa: CASSRGDYTEAFF; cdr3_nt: TGTGCCAGCAGCAGAGGGGACTACACTGAAGCTTTCTTT
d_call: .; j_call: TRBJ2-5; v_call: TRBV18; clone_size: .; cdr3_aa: CASSPRVRGGETQYF; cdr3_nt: TGTGCCAGCTCACCAAGGGTCAGGGGAGGAGAGACCCAGTACTTC